A single count supports the clone carrying this T cell receptor beta chain. Its antigen remains unidentified. The data were produced by immunoSEQ multiplex PCR, yet TCRdb's version contains in-frame clones alone and is incomplete. Of roughly 49,000 clones detected, approximately 79% appear once; the ten largest clones hold roughly 20%. With 6 bases removed from V and 2 bases from J, the gap between germline ends came to 14 bases. The CDR3 spans 14 residues. The germline V gene has CDR1 SGHRS and CDR2 YFSETQ. This sample stems from a study of T cell responses to AZD1222 COVID-19 vaccine. Whole-study results and caveats: CD4 TCRs covered the whole spike, strongest at regions 160-218 and 743-854. The sample set comprised mostly white British donors with more females, and clonal diversity was possibly underestimated. Only after the peak T cell response were repertoires sampled. Close to half of spike-specific TCRs reportedly recognize unmutated variant regions.

The sequence derives from an adult in good health. Sample: peripheral blood, taken on day 0 of MenACWY control vaccination. V usage is TRBV5-1 and J usage is TRBJ1-2; D is unresolved. The CDR3, as DNA: TGCGCCAGCAAACAAAACGCCGCAAACTATGGCTACACCTTC. Amino acid sequence: CASKQNAANYGYTF.